What follows are 12 T cell receptor beta chains derived from one specimen sequenced in a study of T cells in narcolepsy. Clones were read by immunoSEQ multiplex PCR, and TCRdb kept only the in-frame ones, dropping some. The sample lists 25,000 to 35,000 clones, almost 90% occurring once. Material: CD45RA- memory CD4+ T cells from PBMCs. The receptors shown here come from a human donor with narcolepsy.

The chain is built from TRBV7-2 and TRBJ1-4; D is ambiguous. CDR1 and CDR2 (germline): SGHTA, FQGNSA. V shed 3 bases and J shed 8 bases, with 10 bases lying between them. This CDR3 has 13 amino acids. The CDR3 region has the DNA TGTGCCAGCAGCTTCGGACCGGGGGAAAAACTGTTTTTT. Translating gives CASSFGPGEKLFF.

The chain employs TRBV4-3 and TRBJ1-3; TRBD1 matches at 7 bases. J lost 1 base, V lost 4 bases, and 4 bases had no gene match. The germline CDR1 and CDR2 sequences are LGHNA and YSLEER. This CDR3 region has 15 residues. In DNA form, the CDR3 reads TGCGCCAGCAGCCTCCACAGGGGATCTGGAAACACCATATATTTT. It translates to CASSLHRGSGNTIYF.

This chain joins TRBV4-2 and TRBJ2-5; no clear D gene. The CDR3 totals 14 residues. V dropped 0 bases and J dropped 5 bases, with 10 bases sitting between them. The germline V gene encodes CDR1 LGHNA and CDR2 YNFKEQ. CDR3 in amino acids: CASSQDAREETQYF. CDR3 DNA: TGTGCCAGCAGCCAAGACGCTCGAGAGGAGACCCAGTACTTC.

This chain uses TRBV4-3 with TRBJ2-3; D not resolved. With 1 base removed from V and 1 base from J, the gap between germline ends came to 9 bases. There are 15 residues in the CDR3. Per germline, CDR1 LGHNA and CDR2 YSLEER. CDR3 in DNA: TGCGCCAGCAGCCAAGGGGGTGTGGGCACAGATACGCAGTATTTT. Protein: CASSQGGVGTDTQYF.

The chain joins TRBV19 to TRBJ1-4; D possibly corresponds to TRBD1 (6 bases). With 5 bases removed from V and 8 bases from J, the gap between germline ends came to 12 bases. Germline V gives CDR1 LNHDA, CDR2 SQIVND (reference sequence). The CDR3 covers 13 residues. The CDR3 DNA follows: TGTGCCAGTAGTCCCCAGGGGAACGAAAAACTGTTTTTT. Protein sequence: CASSPQGNEKLFF.

V gene TRBV7-8 combines with J gene TRBJ2-7; 10 positions agree with TRBD2. V lost 5 bases to trimming and J lost 3 bases; unmatched junction nucleotides: 7. The V gene's germline CDR1 is SGHVS and CDR2 FQNEAQ. The CDR3 runs 15 residues. The chain's CDR3 is CASSPRAGGFYEQYF. The CDR3 bases are TGTGCCAGCAGCCCTAGAGCGGGGGGGTTCTACGAGCAGTACTTC. Full variable domain (missing parts from reference TRBV7-8 and TRBJ2-7): GAGVSQSPRYKVAKRGQDVALRCDPISGHVSLFWYQQALGQGPEFLTYFQNEAQLDKSGLPSDRFFAERPEGSVSTLKIQRTQQEDSAVYLCASSPRAGGFYEQYFGPGTRLTVT.

V usage is TRBV7-2 and J usage is TRBJ2-5, with D possibly matching TRBD2 (7 bases). V lost 2 bases and J 5 bases, leaving 18 bases between the germline ends. Per germline, CDR1 SGHTA and CDR2 FQGNSA. This CDR3 has 16 amino acids. The CDR3 nucleotides are TGTGCCAGCAGCTTAATCGGTGCGGGGGCGCGGGAGACCCAGTACTTC. Residues: CASSLIGAGARETQYF.

The gene calls are TRBV28 and TRBJ1-3; 10 bases map to TRBD1. Germline V gene sequence: CDR1 MDHEN, CDR2 SYDVKM. V trimming: 6 bases; J trimming: 3 bases; junction bases outside the gene matches: 8. The CDR3 consists of 16 residues. CDR3 sequence: CASRGTGTGDGNTIYF. The CDR3 DNA reads TGTGCCAGCAGGGGGACCGGGACAGGGGATGGAAACACCATATATTTT.

As to this clone: This is likely a read error, given that the CDR3 carries no conserved phenylalanine or tryptophan at its end. The gene calls are TRBV6-1 and TRBJ1-2, with 8 positions matching TRBD1. This CDR3 has 15 residues. Germline V lookup: CDR1 MNHNS, CDR2 SASEGT. The junction had 4 bases not matched to a gene; V was cut back by 0 bases and J by 4 bases. The CDR3 sequence: CASSEAVQGGYGYTL. For the CDR3, the DNA is TGTGCCAGCAGTGAAGCAGTACAGGGGGGCTATGGCTACACCCTC.

The chain employs TRBV19 and TRBJ1-2; no reliable D call. CDR1 and CDR2 (germline): LNHDA, SQIVND (reference sequence). CDR3 length: 14 residues. V was pared by 3 bases and J by 5 bases, with 13 bases between. The CDR3 is CASSMKVVGYGYTF. The DNA of the CDR3 is TGTGCCAGTAGTATGAAAGTCGTGGGGTATGGCTACACCTTC.

The CDR3: CASSLRTGAFSNEKLFF. The CDR3 DNA reads TGTGCCAGCAGCTTGCGGACAGGGGCCTTCTCTAATGAAAAACTGTTTTTT. The V gene is TRBV5-6, the J gene TRBJ1-4; 9 positions agree with TRBD1. V gave up 1 base and J gave up 3 bases; unmatched junction bases: 7. This CDR3 contains 17 residues. CDR1 is SGHDT and CDR2 is YYEEEE in the germline V gene.

This chain links TRBV6-5 with TRBJ2-1, with D perhaps being TRBD1 or TRBD2 (5 bases each). Germline-derived CDR1 and CDR2 are MNHEY and SVGAGI. Trimming removed 5 bases at V and 5 bases at J, with 13 bases between. CDR3 length equals 14 residues. Here the CDR3 DNA reads TGTGCCAGCAGTACTGCTGGGACGAACAATGAGCAGTTCTTC. Translating it yields CASSTAGTNNEQFF.